The 28 T cell receptor beta chains below were found in one sample sequenced in a study of identical twins. TCRdb used MiXCR to reprocess the 5' RACE reads, holding one entry per CDR3 protein. Counted here are hundreds of thousands of distinct CDR3 sequences, around 6.1% occurring once; the ten biggest clones make up roughly 2%. The sequenced sample was naive T cells sorted from blood. The receptors here all came from a man younger than 30 in good health.

This clonotype has a handful of counts. This rearrangement joins TRBV27 to TRBJ2-1, with 10 bases that match TRBD1. From germline, CDR1 is MNHEY and CDR2 SMNVEV (reference sequence). V shed 0 bases and J 8 bases; nucleotides not matched to a gene: 7. The CDR3 consists of 16 residues. CDR3 protein: CASSLSFGQGGYEQFF. CDR3 sequence (DNA): TGTGCCAGCAGTTTATCGTTTGGACAGGGGGGATATGAGCAGTTCTTC.

Ten or more counts support this clonotype. V usage is TRBV27 and J usage is TRBJ2-7, with a tentative D call TRBD1 (6 bases). The CDR3 extends over 15 amino acids. The germline V gene has CDR1 MNHEY and CDR2 SMNVEV (reference sequence). V was clipped by 5 bases and J by 3 bases, with 17 bases between them. This CDR3 is CASSRTGTFGYEQYF. The DNA for the CDR3 is TGTGCCAGCAGTCGAACAGGGACATTTGGCTACGAGCAGTACTTC.

At least ten counts were recorded for this clonotype. The junction differs from germline at one of its ends, possibly a read error. This sequence joins TRBV15 and TRBJ1-3, with D unclear. The germline gives CDR1 LNHNV, CDR2 YYDKDF (reference sequence). The CDR3 is 12 residues long. CDR3 bases: TGTGCCACCAGCAGAGATCGGAGGACCATATGTTTT. Encoded protein: CATSRDRRTICF.

The chain uses TRBV5-1 and TRBJ2-2; 8 nucleotides line up with TRBD2. This CDR3 has 15 residues. Germline values: CDR1 SGHRS, CDR2 YFSETQ. The ends lost 4 bases at V and 2 bases at J; junction bases unmatched: 4. CDR3 in amino acids: CASSTTSGNTGELFF. CDR3 DNA sequence: TGCGCCAGCAGCACCACTAGCGGAAACACCGGGGAGCTGTTTTTT.

This clonotype has a count of ten or more. Germline and junction disagree at one end, which may indicate a read error. The chain combines TRBV29-1 with TRBJ2-3, with 7 bases fitting TRBD2. Germline CDR1 is SQVTM and CDR2 is ANQGSEA. CDR3 length: 14 residues. In DNA, the CDR3 is TGCAGCGCTGAAGGACTAGTGAGCACAGATACGCAGTATTTT. Translated, it gives CSAEGLVSTDTQYF.

The table lists this clonotype with a few counts. The genes are TRBV5-1 and TRBJ2-7; either TRBD1 or TRBD2 may fit D (5 bases each). V was shortened by 6 bases and J by 0 bases, with 22 bases between the two germline ends. This CDR3 has 17 amino acids. Germline CDR1 reads SGHRS; CDR2 reads YFSETQ. The CDR3 DNA reads as TGCGCCAGCACCTATTCGGGGACGGCCCGGAGCTCCTACGAGCAGTACTTC. It translates to CASTYSGTARSSYEQYF.

This clonotype was counted between two and nine times. The rearrangement links TRBV12-3 or TRBV12-4 to TRBJ1-2, with a weak D call TRBD1 (5 bases). This CDR3 region has 15 residues. V was shortened by 8 bases and J by 6 bases, with 22 bases between the two germline ends. The CDR3 is CASQFDGRRQHGYTF. The CDR3, as DNA: TGTGCCAGCCAGTTTGACGGCCGCCGACAGCATGGCTACACCTTC.

J is TRBJ2-7 and V is TRBV11-2, with D perhaps given as TRBD1 or TRBD2 (5 bases each). The CDR3 consists of 15 residues. CDR1 is SGHAT, CDR2 FQNNGV, per germline. V lost 5 bases and J 0 bases, leaving 14 bases between the germline ends. As DNA, the CDR3 is TGTGCCAGCAGCCCCGACAAGGGGAGCTCCTACGAGCAGTACTTC. Translated: CASSPDKGSSYEQYF.

This clonotype has more than one count but fewer than ten. The CDR3 loop is CATRRTKGLSNEKLFF. Here the CDR3 DNA reads TGTGCCACCAGAAGAACCAAGGGCCTCTCTAATGAAAAACTGTTTTTT. V gene TRBV15 combines with J gene TRBJ1-4, with unresolved D. V was pared by 6 bases and J by 3 bases, with 17 bases between. This CDR3 has 16 residues. The germline V gene has CDR1 LNHNV and CDR2 YYDKDF (reference sequence). The whole variable domain, filled in from reference TRBV15 and TRBJ1-4, reads DAMVIQNPRYQVTQFGKPVTLSCSQTLNHNVMYWYQQKSSQAPKLLFHYYDKDFNNEADTPDNFQSRRPNTSFCFLDIRSPGLGDTAMYLCATRRTKGLSNEKLFFGSGTQLSVL.

V is TRBV4-3 and J is TRBJ2-2, with unresolved D. Germline CDR1 LGHNA, CDR2 YSLEER. The length of the CDR3 is 16 residues. V lost 1 base, J lost 2 bases, and 11 bases lay in between. The CDR3 bases are TGCGCCAGCAGCCAAGGCGCAGTGCTAAACACCGGGGAGCTGTTTTTT. It codes for CASSQGAVLNTGELFF.

The genes are TRBV9 and TRBJ2-1; TRBD2 aligns across 7 bases. This CDR3 comprises 15 residues. Looked up from germline, CDR1 is SGDLS and CDR2 is YYNGEE. The ends lost 0 bases at V and 4 bases at J; junction bases unmatched: 4. The chain's CDR3 is CASSVGGSEYNEQFF. The CDR3 DNA follows: TGTGCCAGCAGCGTAGGCGGGAGCGAGTACAATGAGCAGTTCTTC.

There are many counts of this clonotype. This chain connects TRBV29-1 to TRBJ2-3; TRBD2 agrees at 7 bases. J was trimmed by 10 bases and V by 0 bases; bases with no gene match: 7. The CDR3 runs to 13 residues. Germline loops: CDR1 SQVTM, CDR2 ANQGSEA. The CDR3 spells CSVEDRREFSQYF. The CDR3 DNA reads TGCAGCGTTGAAGATCGGCGGGAGTTTTCGCAGTATTTT.

The chain couples TRBV15 to TRBJ2-1; the match to TRBD2 covers 11 bases. The germline CDR1 and CDR2 sequences are LNHNV and YYDKDF (reference sequence). The CDR3 is made up of 17 amino acids. V gave up 8 bases and J gave up 0 bases; unmatched junction bases: 9. CDR3 sequence reads: CATRGTSGKVSYNEQFF. In DNA, the CDR3 is TGTGCCACCCGAGGGACTAGCGGAAAGGTCTCCTACAATGAGCAGTTCTTC. Full variable domain (rest looked up from reference TRBV15 and TRBJ2-1): DAMVIQNPRYQVTQFGKPVTLSCSQTLNHNVMYWYQQKSSQAPKLLFHYYDKDFNNEADTPDNFQSRRPNTSFCFLDIRSPGLGDTAMYLCATRGTSGKVSYNEQFFGPGTRLTVL.

Ten or more counts support this clonotype. CDR3 sequence: CASSLLLPGELFF. The CDR3 nucleotides read TGTGCCAGCAGTCTCCTCTTGCCCGGGGAGCTGTTTTTT. The chain uses TRBV12-3 or TRBV12-4 and TRBJ2-2; D unresolved. The CDR3 has 13 amino acids. Deletions cut 5 bases from V and 6 bases from J, with 10 bases between.

This clonotype was counted between two and nine times. This chain links TRBV5-5 with TRBJ2-5, with a possible D match to TRBD1 (5 bases). Trimming took 0 bases from V and 4 from J, leaving 13 bases between them. Germline V CDR1 and CDR2: SGHKS, YYEKEE (reference sequence). This CDR3 is built from 15 residues. CDR3 residues: CASSLGQGSRETQYF. CDR3 DNA: TGTGCCAGCAGCTTGGGGCAGGGTTCCCGAGAGACCCAGTACTTC.

This clonotype was observed a handful of times. This chain connects TRBV12-3 or TRBV12-4 to TRBJ1-4; D is undetermined. V lost 1 base and J lost 2, with 17 bases in between. This CDR3 has 18 amino acids. The CDR3 DNA is TGTGCCAGCAGTTTAGACAGAACCTATAAGGCCACTAATGAAAAACTGTTTTTT. Its translation is CASSLDRTYKATNEKLFF.

This clonotype was counted a few times. V is TRBV6-1 and J is TRBJ2-2; D unclear. The CDR3 is 15 amino acids. V was cut by 9 bases and J by 5 bases, with 19 bases left in between. CDR1 is MNHNS and CDR2 is SASEGT in the germline V gene. The CDR3 bases are TGTGCCAGTCTTGGTGGGATTCTGGAAACCGGGGAGCTGTTTTTT. This gives the protein CASLGGILETGELFF.

This clonotype was detected ten times or more. The genes are TRBV10-3 and TRBJ2-1; 7 bases align to TRBD2. The length of the CDR3 is 16 residues. Trimming cost V 2 bases and J 4 bases; bases outside gene matches: 8. CDR1 is ENHRY, CDR2 SYGVKD, per germline. The CDR3 DNA reads as TGTGCCATCAGTGAGGGGAGGGCTGGGATTTACAATGAGCAGTTCTTC. Translated, it gives CAISEGRAGIYNEQFF.

This clonotype was detected only a few times. The gene calls are TRBV3-1 and TRBJ1-2; D may be TRBD1 (5 bases). The CDR3 spans 15 residues. Per the germline V gene, CDR1 is LGHDT and CDR2 is YNNKEL (reference sequence). Trimming shortened V by 0 bases and J by 8 bases, and 16 bases separated the two germline ends. CDR3 in amino acids: CASSQDRDDWSGYTF. In DNA form, the CDR3 reads TGTGCCAGCAGCCAAGACCGGGACGACTGGAGCGGCTACACCTTC.

Notes on this clonotype: A much larger clone differs by one base, so this may be a read error. The chain couples TRBV7-2 to TRBJ2-5; 7 nucleotides match TRBD2. There are 13 residues in the CDR3. Germline lookup yields CDR1 SGHTA and CDR2 FQGNSA. J lost 3 bases, V lost 5 bases, and 3 bases had no gene match. CDR3 loop: CASSPLAEETQYF. CDR3 nucleotide sequence: TGTGCCAGCAGCCCTCTAGCGGAAGAGACCCAGTACTTC.

In this sample, this clonotype turned up many times. The chain recombines TRBV29-1 with TRBJ2-7; D perhaps matches TRBD2 (6 bases). The germline gives CDR1 SQVTM, CDR2 ANQGSEA. V lost 4 bases and J lost 1, with 11 bases in between. The CDR3 is 13 residues long. CDR3 sequence (DNA): TGCAGCGTTGCTGACGGGGGTTCCTACGAGCAGTACTTC. Its protein product is CSVADGGSYEQYF.

This chain links TRBV18 with TRBJ1-5; 9 positions match TRBD1. The germline V gene has CDR1 KGHSH and CDR2 LQKENI. V lost 3 bases and J lost 10; bases outside the gene matches: 7. The CDR3 spans 14 residues. The CDR3 loop is CASSPTGGLHPQHF. CDR3 nucleotide sequence: TGTGCCAGCTCACCCACAGGGGGCCTTCACCCCCAGCATTTT.

CDR3 loop: CASSFSLAGWDSGELFF. CDR3 nucleotides: TGTGCCAGCAGCTTTTCCCTGGCCGGTTGGGACTCCGGGGAGCTGTTTTTT. J is TRBJ2-2 and V is TRBV7-7; the D gene is possibly TRBD2 (6 bases). Between the trimmed V and J ends, which lost 3 bases and 6 bases, there was a span of 20 bases. Germline assignment: CDR1 SSHAT and CDR2 FNYEAQ (reference sequence). This CDR3 is built from 17 residues.

This clonotype was counted ten times or more. The gene calls are TRBV7-9 and TRBJ1-1; no definite D call. This CDR3 comprises 14 residues. CDR1 is SEHNR and CDR2 is FQNEAQ in the germline V gene (reference sequence). V was clipped by 3 bases and J by 5 bases, with 13 bases between them. The CDR3 region is CASSFSGRGTEAFF. Written as DNA, the CDR3 is TGTGCCAGCAGCTTCAGCGGGCGCGGGACTGAAGCTTTCTTT.

This clonotype was observed a few times. The chain couples TRBV15 to TRBJ2-3; possibly TRBD1 or TRBD2 for D (6 bases each). The CDR3 totals 15 residues. Germline lookup yields CDR1 LNHNV and CDR2 YYDKDF (reference sequence). Trimming removed 0 bases at V and 4 bases at J, with 11 bases between. The CDR3 region is CATSRDQEGADTQYF. In nucleotides, the CDR3 is TGTGCCACCAGCAGAGATCAGGAGGGGGCAGATACGCAGTATTTT.

This clonotype was observed a few times. The V gene is TRBV5-1, the J gene TRBJ2-1; D remains unclear. The germline CDR1 and CDR2 sequences are SGHRS and YFSETQ. The CDR3 is made up of 14 amino acids. V was clipped by 0 bases and J by 8 bases, with 12 bases between them. CDR3 loop: CASSLASRGDEQFF. In DNA, the CDR3 is TGCGCCAGCAGCTTGGCCTCCCGTGGGGATGAGCAGTTCTTC.

The chain joins TRBV20-1 to TRBJ2-7; 12 bases fit TRBD2. With 3 bases clipped from V and 2 bases from J, the junction kept 5 bases outside the gene matches. This CDR3 is built from 15 residues. Per germline, CDR1 DFQATT and CDR2 SNEGSKA (reference sequence). CDR3 coding DNA: TGCAGTGCTAGCCCCCTAGCGGGGGGGGCCTACGAGCAGTACTTC. Encoded protein: CSASPLAGGAYEQYF.

This clonotype was counted between two and nine times. The chain uses TRBV12-3 or TRBV12-4 and TRBJ1-5, with no clear D. V lost 5 bases to trimming and J lost 5 bases, with 13 bases between them. This CDR3 comprises 14 residues. In DNA, the CDR3 is TGTGCCAGCAGTCTGACGGACGGAGATCAGCCCCAGCATTTT. Translating it yields CASSLTDGDQPQHF.